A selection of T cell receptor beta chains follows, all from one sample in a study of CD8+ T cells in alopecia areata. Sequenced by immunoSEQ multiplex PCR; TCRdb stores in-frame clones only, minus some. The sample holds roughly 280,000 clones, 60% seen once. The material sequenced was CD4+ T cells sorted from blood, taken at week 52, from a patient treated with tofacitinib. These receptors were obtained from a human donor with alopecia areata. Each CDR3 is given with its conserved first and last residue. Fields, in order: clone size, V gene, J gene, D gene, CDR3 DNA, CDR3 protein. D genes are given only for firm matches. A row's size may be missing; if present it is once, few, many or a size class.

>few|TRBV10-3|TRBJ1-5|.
TGTGCCATCAGTGAGTCGACGGGGACACCCAGTCGGAATCAGCCCCAGCATTTT
CAISESTGTPSRNQPQHF
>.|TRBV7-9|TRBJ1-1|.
TGTGCCAGCAGCTTCACCACAGGGCGGACCACTGAAGCTTTCTTT
CASSFTTGRTTEAFF
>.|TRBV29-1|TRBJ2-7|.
TGCAGCGTTGTGGCGGGGATTAACGAGCAGTACTTC
CSVVAGINEQYF
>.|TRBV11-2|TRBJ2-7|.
TGTGCCAGCAGCGCTAGCAGGGGAAGCTCCTACGAGCAGTACTTC
CASSASRGSSYEQYF
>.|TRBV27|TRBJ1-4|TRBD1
TGTGCCAGCAGCGGACAGGTTTGGGGTGAAAAACTGTTTTTT
CASSGQVWGEKLFF
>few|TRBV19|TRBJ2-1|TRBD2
TGTGCCAGTAGGCTAACTAGCGGGGTGTACAATGAGCAGTTCTTC
CASRLTSGVYNEQFF
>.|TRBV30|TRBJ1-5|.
TGTGCCTGGAATCGGGCAGAAAATCAGCCCCAGCATTTT
CAWNRAENQPQHF
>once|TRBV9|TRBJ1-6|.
TGTGCCAGCAGCGTAATAGGGACAATTAATTCACCCCTCCACTTT
CASSVIGTINSPLHF
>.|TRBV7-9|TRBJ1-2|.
TGTGCCAGCAGGGGGACATCCGAGGGCTTCTATGGCTACACCTTC
CASRGTSEGFYGYTF
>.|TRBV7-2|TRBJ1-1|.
TGTGCCAGCAGCCTGTCTTGGGTGAACACTGAAGCTTTCTTT
CASSLSWVNTEAFF
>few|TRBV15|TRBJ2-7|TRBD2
TGTGCCACCAGCAGAGGCGGATCTCAAGCGGGGTACGAGCAGTACTTC
CATSRGGSQAGYEQYF
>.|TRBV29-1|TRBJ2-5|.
TGCAGCGTTGCTCAACAAGAGACCCAGTACTTC
CSVAQQETQYF
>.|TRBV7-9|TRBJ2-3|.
TGTGCCAGCAGCTTAGGAGAGGGCGGCACAGATACGCAGTATTTT
CASSLGEGGTDTQYF
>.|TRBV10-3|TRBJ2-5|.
TGTGCCATCAGTTCCCGAGGGGCAGACCAAGAGACCCAGTACTTC
CAISSRGADQETQYF
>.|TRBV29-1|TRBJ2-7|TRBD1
TGCAGCGCCCGATCCCGGACAGGGGGATCCTACGAGCAGTACTTC
CSARSRTGGSYEQYF
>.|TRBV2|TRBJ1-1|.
TGTGCCACAACAGCGAACACTGAAGCTTTCTTT
CATTANTEAFF
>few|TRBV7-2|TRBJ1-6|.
TGTGCCAGCAGCTTAAAGCGAGATAATTCACCCCTCCACTTT
CASSLKRDNSPLHF
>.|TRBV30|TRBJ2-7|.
TGTGCCTGGGCCGGGACGGTGAACTACGAGCAGTACTTC
CAWAGTVNYEQYF
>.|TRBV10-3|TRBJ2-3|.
TGTGCCATCAGTGAGTCAGTGTTCACAGATACGCAGTATTTT
CAISESVFTDTQYF
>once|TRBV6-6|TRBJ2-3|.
TGTGCCACACTCCGGGGGGCCATCGCAGATACGCAGTATTTT
CATLRGAIADTQYF
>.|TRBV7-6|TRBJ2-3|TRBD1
TGTGCCAGCAGCTTCGCCGGGACAGAAGATAGCACAGATACGCAGTATTTT
CASSFAGTEDSTDTQYF
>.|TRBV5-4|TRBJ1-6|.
TGTGCCAGCAGCTTGGGGAATAATTCACCCCTCCACTTT
CASSLGNNSPLHF
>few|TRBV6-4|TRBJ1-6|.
TGTGCCAGCAGTGTGGACGAAAATTCACCCCTCCACTTT
CASSVDENSPLHF
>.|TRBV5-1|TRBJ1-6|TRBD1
TGCGCCAGCAGTCAGACAGGGAAATTGACACCCCTCCACTTT
CASSQTGKLTPLHF
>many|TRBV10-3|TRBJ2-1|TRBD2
TGTGCCATCAGTGTCCTTAGCGGGGCCCCCAATGAGCAGTTCTTC
CAISVLSGAPNEQFF
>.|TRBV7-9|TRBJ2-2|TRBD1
TGTGCCAGCAGCGAACAGGGGGTGTTGACCGGGGAGCTGTTTTTT
CASSEQGVLTGELFF
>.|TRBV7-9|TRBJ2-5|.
TGTGCCAGCAGGATGGGACCCCAAGAAGAGACCCAGTACTTC
CASRMGPQEETQYF
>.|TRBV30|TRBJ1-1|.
TGTGCCTGGAGTGTACGTTTGGGGTACGGGATGATGGGCACTGAAGCTTTCTTT
CAWSVRLGYGMMGTEAFF